In its sample, the clone carrying this T cell receptor (beta chain) was seen many times. The antigen remains undetermined. Volunteers from a blood bank in Maryland, USA, constituted the healthy controls. These data belong to a study of neurological immune-mediated disorders. General observations from the study: The expanded clones of different subjects shared no CDR3 amino acid sequences (suggesting private repertoires in all groups).

Every sequencing run gave over 190 million TCR-beta sequences, taken from 15-18 subjects. One entry per CDR3 protein results from TCRdb running MiXCR on the 5' RACE reads. This sample has over 40,000 distinct CDR3 sequences, with under 6.5% found just once. The CDR3 sequence is 14 residues long. The V gene's germline CDR1 is SGHRS and CDR2 YFSETQ. Germline trimming cut 5 bases from V and 4 bases from J; bases unmatched to any gene: 4. The sequence came from a woman in her forties in good health. V usage is TRBV5-1 and J usage is TRBJ2-1; 9 bases line up with TRBD1. Material: CD4+ T cells from blood. CDR3 bases: TGCGCCAGCAGGCCAGGACAGGGGTACAATGAGCAGTTCTTC. This translates into CASRPGQGYNEQFF.